This is a list of T cell receptor beta chains from one sample in a study of blood T cell repertoires in COVID-19. Assay used: immunoSEQ multiplex PCR; TCRdb lists only in-frame clones, some missing. The data show a few hundred thousand clones, with more than 75% seen just once and roughly 9.4% held by the top ten. Sample: PBMCs or T cells enriched from blood (not recorded which). Source of these receptors: a woman aged 45-59 years who had recovered from COVID-19. CDR3s include the opening cysteine and the closing phenylalanine or tryptophan. The order of the fields is CDR3 length, D gene, clone size, V gene, J gene, CDR3 DNA, CDR3 protein. D genes are given only for firm matches. A clone size is listed for some rows: how often the clone was seen (once, few, many), or a class if it is expanded.

cdr3_length: 13
d_call: .
clone_size: .
v_call: TRBV12-3/TRBV12-4
j_call: TRBJ2-3
cdr3_nt: TGTGCCAGCGGAGCGGACGGCACAGATACGCAGTATTTT
cdr3_aa: CASGADGTDTQYF

cdr3_length: 13
d_call: .
clone_size: .
v_call: TRBV27
j_call: TRBJ1-1
cdr3_nt: TGTGCCAGCAGACTGACTTGGGACACTGAAGCTTTCTTT
cdr3_aa: CASRLTWDTEAFF

cdr3_length: 14
d_call: .
clone_size: .
v_call: TRBV11-2
j_call: TRBJ1-2
cdr3_nt: TGTGCCAGCAGCTTACTCCTTCAGGCAATCGGCTACACCTTC
cdr3_aa: CASSLLLQAIGYTF

cdr3_length: 15
d_call: TRBD1
clone_size: .
v_call: TRBV15
j_call: TRBJ1-2
cdr3_nt: TGTGCCACCAGCAGAGTCGGGGACAGGGGCTATGGCTACACCTTC
cdr3_aa: CATSRVGDRGYGYTF

cdr3_length: 15
d_call: .
clone_size: .
v_call: TRBV7-2
j_call: TRBJ1-1
cdr3_nt: TGTGCCAGCAGCGCTTACAGGGATGCGAGGACTGAAGCTTTCTTT
cdr3_aa: CASSAYRDARTEAFF

cdr3_length: 13
d_call: .
clone_size: few
v_call: TRBV5-4
j_call: TRBJ1-1
cdr3_nt: TGTGCCAGCAGCTTGGTCCTAAACACTGAAGCTTTCTTT
cdr3_aa: CASSLVLNTEAFF

cdr3_length: 14
d_call: TRBD1
clone_size: .
v_call: TRBV5-1
j_call: TRBJ2-7
cdr3_nt: TGCGCCAGCAGCTTGAGACAGGGGGGATACGAGCAGTACTTC
cdr3_aa: CASSLRQGGYEQYF

cdr3_length: 14
d_call: .
clone_size: .
v_call: TRBV4-1
j_call: TRBJ1-1
cdr3_nt: TGCGCCAGCAGCCAAGATCCGCCGAGGAGTGAAGCTTTCTTT
cdr3_aa: CASSQDPPRSEAFF

cdr3_length: 15
d_call: .
clone_size: .
v_call: TRBV2
j_call: TRBJ2-5
cdr3_nt: TGTGCCAGTCTCCTTGGGGACAAAGGCCAAGAGACCCAGTACTTC
cdr3_aa: CASLLGDKGQETQYF

cdr3_length: 17
d_call: TRBD1
clone_size: .
v_call: TRBV5-4
j_call: TRBJ1-6
cdr3_nt: TGTGCCAGCAGCCAGAGGGCCGGAGGGACAGGCGGATCACCCCTCCACTTT
cdr3_aa: CASSQRAGGTGGSPLHF

cdr3_length: 13
d_call: .
clone_size: .
v_call: TRBV30
j_call: TRBJ1-6
cdr3_nt: TGTGCCTGGAGTGTACAGGTCGGGTCACCCCTCCACTTT
cdr3_aa: CAWSVQVGSPLHF

cdr3_length: 19
d_call: TRBD2
clone_size: .
v_call: TRBV4-2
j_call: TRBJ2-4
cdr3_nt: TGTGCCAGCAGCCAAGCGGGACTAGCGGGGGCCCTCGCCAAAAACATTCAGTACTTC
cdr3_aa: CASSQAGLAGALAKNIQYF

cdr3_length: 13
d_call: .
clone_size: .
v_call: TRBV11-3
j_call: TRBJ2-1
cdr3_nt: TGTGCCAGCAGCCCCCGGACTGGAGGTGAGCAGTTCTTC
cdr3_aa: CASSPRTGGEQFF

cdr3_length: 15
d_call: .
clone_size: .
v_call: TRBV27
j_call: TRBJ2-7
cdr3_nt: TGTGCCAGCAGTCCAATACCGGTTCCGGGTAACGAGCAGTACTTC
cdr3_aa: CASSPIPVPGNEQYF

cdr3_length: 13
d_call: TRBD1
clone_size: .
v_call: TRBV14
j_call: TRBJ2-1
cdr3_nt: TGTGCCAGCAGACGGACAGGGGAGAGTGAGCAGTTCTTC
cdr3_aa: CASRRTGESEQFF

cdr3_length: 18
d_call: TRBD1
clone_size: .
v_call: TRBV5-1
j_call: TRBJ2-4
cdr3_nt: TGCGCCAGCACCCCCGGACAGGGAAGGGTAACAGCCAAAAACATTCAGTACTTC
cdr3_aa: CASTPGQGRVTAKNIQYF

cdr3_length: 13
d_call: .
clone_size: .
v_call: TRBV28
j_call: TRBJ1-2
cdr3_nt: TGTGCCAGCACCTTAAGAGGTATGGATGGCTACACCTTC
cdr3_aa: CASTLRGMDGYTF

cdr3_length: 15
d_call: TRBD1
clone_size: .
v_call: TRBV11-2
j_call: TRBJ1-2
cdr3_nt: TGTGCCAGCAGCGCAGAACAGGGGGGTTGGGATGGCTACACCTTC
cdr3_aa: CASSAEQGGWDGYTF

cdr3_length: 17
d_call: TRBD2
clone_size: .
v_call: TRBV27
j_call: TRBJ2-3
cdr3_nt: TGTGCCAGCAGTTCCATCAGCGGGGGCCTTAGCACAGATACGCAGTATTTT
cdr3_aa: CASSSISGGLSTDTQYF

cdr3_length: 15
d_call: .
clone_size: .
v_call: TRBV10-1
j_call: TRBJ2-5
cdr3_nt: TGCGCCAGCAGTGTTAAGGGGTCCGGCCAAGAGACCCAGTACTTC
cdr3_aa: CASSVKGSGQETQYF

cdr3_length: 15
d_call: .
clone_size: few
v_call: TRBV2
j_call: TRBJ1-1
cdr3_nt: TGTGCCAGCAGTGAGTTAGGCAGGTCTGACACTGAAGCTTTCTTT
cdr3_aa: CASSELGRSDTEAFF